The clone carrying this T cell receptor (beta chain) was seen only once. As yet, its antigen is unknown. The data were taken from a study of vaccination effects on CD4 cells after COVID-19. Study at large: The vaccine given was either BNT162b2 or mRNA-1273, in two doses. The study, taken as a whole, reports: Among infection- and vaccine-induced clones, marked clonal contraction occurred late after vaccination.

Isolating CD4+ T cells followed approximately nine days of culture. Neither prior SARS-CoV-2 infection nor positive nucleocapsid antibodies were present in the vaccine recipients. TCRdb's table, derived via immunoSEQ multiplex PCR, lists solely in-frame clones and lacks some. The table records around 37,000 clones, roughly 79% of them present only once. Trimming pared 5 bases from V and 5 bases from J, leaving 15 bases between. Germline V gene data show CDR1 as SGHAT and CDR2 as FQNNGV. This CDR3 region has 14 residues. V and J are TRBV11-2 and TRBJ1-1, with unresolved D. The source is a human donor who received a COVID-19 vaccine. The sequencing here drew on CD4+ T cells from PBMCs cultured without peptide, taken before COVID-19 vaccination. Here the CDR3 DNA reads TGTGCCAGCAGCGCAGACCCCGGGTGGACTGAAGCTTTCTTT. Translated, it gives CASSADPGWTEAFF.